Presented here are 15 T cell receptor beta chains from one specimen sequenced in a study of blood T cell repertoires in COVID-19. Sequencing was performed with immunoSEQ multiplex PCR; in TCRdb, only in-frame clones are kept and a portion is missing. In the table there are more than 250,000 clones, approximately 86% of which are singletons. Sequencing was performed on peripheral blood. These receptors were collected from a man younger than 35 with active or convalescent COVID-19.

This chain connects TRBV28 to TRBJ1-2; no clear D. This CDR3 comprises 14 residues. V was pared by 2 bases and J by 0 bases, with 7 bases between. Germline V gives CDR1 MDHEN, CDR2 SYDVKM. CDR3 protein: CASSLASANYGYTF. CDR3 bases: TGTGCCAGCAGTTTAGCCAGCGCTAACTATGGCTACACCTTC.

This chain links TRBV5-6 with TRBJ1-4, with D perhaps matching TRBD1 (6 bases). The germline CDR1 and CDR2 sequences are SGHDT and YYEEEE. The CDR3 extends over 13 amino acids. Trimming removed 4 bases from V and 11 bases from J, with 15 bases in between. For the CDR3, the DNA is TGTGCCAGCAGCCGTCCCGGGACACATAAACTGTTTTTT. Translation: CASSRPGTHKLFF.

This chain joins TRBV6-6 and TRBJ2-7, with 11 bases lining up with TRBD2. The CDR3 extends over 13 amino acids. After removal of 8 bases from V and 4 bases from J, the junction contained 4 bases not matched to a gene. From germline, CDR1 is MNHNY and CDR2 SVGAGI (reference sequence). The chain's CDR3 is CASQTSGKYEQYF. CDR3 sequence (DNA): TGTGCCAGCCAGACTAGCGGGAAGTACGAGCAGTACTTC.

This clone was seen just once. The chain recombines TRBV2 with TRBJ2-7; D call uncertain. The V gene's germline CDR1 is SNHLY and CDR2 FYNNEI. The CDR3 runs to 11 residues. Trimming removed 6 bases at V and 3 bases at J, with 6 bases between. The CDR3 spells CASSLYYEQYF. In DNA, the CDR3 is TGTGCCAGCAGCCTTTACTACGAGCAGTACTTC. Full variable domain (remainder filled in from reference TRBV2 and TRBJ2-7): EPEVTQTPSHQVTQMGQEVILRCVPISNHLYFYWYRQILGQKVEFLVSFYNNEISEKSEIFDDQFSVERPDGSNFTLKIRSTKLEDSAMYFCASSLYYEQYFGPGTRLTVT.

The rearrangement uses TRBV19 and TRBJ2-7; TRBD2 aligns across 9 bases. Germline V lookup: CDR1 LNHDA, CDR2 SQIVND (reference sequence). Trimming removed 7 bases from V and 6 bases from J; junction bases left unmatched: 10. CDR3 length equals 14 residues. The CDR3 nucleotides read TGTGCCAGTAAAGGGGCGGGAGGGGTTCGCGAGCAGTACTTC. Its protein is CASKGAGGVREQYF. The entire variable domain, with the rest obtained from reference TRBV19 and TRBJ2-7, is as follows: DGGITQSPKYLFRKEGQNVTLSCEQNLNHDAMYWYRQDPGQGLRLIYYSQIVNDFQKGDIAEGYSVSREKKESFPLTVTSAQKNPTAFYLCASKGAGGVREQYFGPGTRLTVT.

The genes are TRBV20-1 and TRBJ2-4; no reliable D call. Germline V gene sequence: CDR1 DFQATT, CDR2 SNEGSKA (reference sequence). The V gene lost 0 bases and the J gene lost 8 bases, with 5 bases spanning the gap. The CDR3 loop spans 11 amino acids. The CDR3 loop is CSARDHYIQYF. The CDR3 nucleotides read TGCAGTGCTAGAGATCATTACATTCAGTACTTC.

The chain combines TRBV6-5 with TRBJ1-1, with D tentatively TRBD1 (6 bases). This CDR3 contains 14 residues. CDR1 MNHEY and CDR2 SVGAGI come from the germline V gene. V was cut by 0 bases and J by 6 bases, with 11 bases left in between. The CDR3 nucleotides read TGTGCCAGCAGTTACTCGTACAGGGACCCTGAAGCTTTCTTT. The encoded protein is CASSYSYRDPEAFF.

This chain uses TRBV2 with TRBJ2-2; the match to TRBD2 covers 13 bases. The length of the CDR3 is 16 residues. The germline gives CDR1 SNHLY, CDR2 FYNNEI. V was pared by 5 bases and J by 7 bases, with 7 bases of the junction left unmatched. The CDR3 DNA follows: TGTGCCAGCAGTCCAGGGACTAGCGGGATGGGCGGGGAGCTGTTTTTT. As protein: CASSPGTSGMGGELFF.

The CDR3 DNA is TGTGCCAGCAGCGTAGCACAGTTCACAGATACGCAGTATTTT. Protein sequence: CASSVAQFTDTQYF. The V and J genes are TRBV9 and TRBJ2-3; D uncertain. Germline lookup yields CDR1 SGDLS and CDR2 YYNGEE. This CDR3 is 14 amino acids long. The V end was cut by 0 bases, the J end by 2 bases, with 7 bases between.

The chain carries TRBV5-1 and TRBJ2-1; D unresolved. The CDR3 spans 11 residues. Per the germline V gene, CDR1 is SGHRS and CDR2 is YFSETQ. The V end lost 0 bases, the J end lost 10 bases, and 5 bases lay between the germline ends. For the CDR3, the DNA is TGCGCCAGCAGCTTGGATCAGGAGCAGTTCTTC. Its protein is CASSLDQEQFF.

The gene calls are TRBV5-1 and TRBJ1-6, with D unresolved. Per the germline V gene, CDR1 is SGHRS and CDR2 is YFSETQ. The CDR3 runs to 15 residues. V was trimmed by 0 bases and J by 7 bases, leaving 11 bases between them. The CDR3 DNA reads TGCGCCAGCAGCTTGGCCGGCAGACAAAATTCACCCCTCCACTTT. Its translation: CASSLAGRQNSPLHF.

CDR3 sequence: CASSLEGRDEQFF. In DNA form, the CDR3 reads TGCGCCAGCAGCTTGGAAGGGCGGGATGAGCAGTTCTTC. The gene calls are TRBV5-1 and TRBJ2-1, with D perhaps matching TRBD2 (5 bases). Germline V gene lookup returns CDR1 SGHRS and CDR2 YFSETQ. The germline V and J ends were trimmed by 0 bases and 8 bases, with 9 bases remaining between them. The CDR3 covers 13 residues.

This chain joins TRBV4-2 and TRBJ1-2, with a possible D match to TRBD1 (5 bases). Trimming took off 4 bases at V and 6 bases at J, with 18 bases between the two ends. The CDR3 covers 15 residues. Looked up from germline, CDR1 is LGHNA and CDR2 is YNFKEQ. CDR3: CASSPRGGTGDGYTF. Here the CDR3 DNA reads TGTGCCAGCAGCCCCCGGGGGGGGACCGGAGATGGCTACACCTTC.

This chain links TRBV11-2 with TRBJ2-5, with TRBD2 matching 12 bases. Germline values: CDR1 SGHAT, CDR2 FQNNGV. The CDR3 length is 16 residues. Trimming cost V 4 bases and J 0 bases; bases outside gene matches: 3. The CDR3 coding sequence is TGTGCCAGCAGCTCCCTAGCGGGAGGGTACCAAGAGACCCAGTACTTC. Translated: CASSSLAGGYQETQYF.

V usage is TRBV12-3 or TRBV12-4 and J usage is TRBJ1-2, with a tentative D call TRBD1 (5 bases). The CDR3 sequence is 13 residues long. Trimming pared 1 base from V and 7 bases from J, leaving 10 bases between. The CDR3 DNA reads TGTGCCAGCAGTTTAGTGAAGGGGTCTGGCTACACCTTC. Its translation is CASSLVKGSGYTF.